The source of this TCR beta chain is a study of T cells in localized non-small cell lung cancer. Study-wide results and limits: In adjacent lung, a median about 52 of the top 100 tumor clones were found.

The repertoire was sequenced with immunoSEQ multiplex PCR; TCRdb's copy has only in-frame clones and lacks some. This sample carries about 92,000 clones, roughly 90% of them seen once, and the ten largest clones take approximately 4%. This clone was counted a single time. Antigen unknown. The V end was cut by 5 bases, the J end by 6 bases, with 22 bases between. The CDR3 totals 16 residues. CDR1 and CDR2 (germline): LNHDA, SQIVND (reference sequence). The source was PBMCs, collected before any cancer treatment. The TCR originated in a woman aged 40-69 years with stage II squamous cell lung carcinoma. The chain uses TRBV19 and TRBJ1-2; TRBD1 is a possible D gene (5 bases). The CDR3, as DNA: TGTGCCAGTAGTTCCCTAGGGACTATCAGGGTCGATGGCTACACCTTC. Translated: CASSSLGTIRVDGYTF.